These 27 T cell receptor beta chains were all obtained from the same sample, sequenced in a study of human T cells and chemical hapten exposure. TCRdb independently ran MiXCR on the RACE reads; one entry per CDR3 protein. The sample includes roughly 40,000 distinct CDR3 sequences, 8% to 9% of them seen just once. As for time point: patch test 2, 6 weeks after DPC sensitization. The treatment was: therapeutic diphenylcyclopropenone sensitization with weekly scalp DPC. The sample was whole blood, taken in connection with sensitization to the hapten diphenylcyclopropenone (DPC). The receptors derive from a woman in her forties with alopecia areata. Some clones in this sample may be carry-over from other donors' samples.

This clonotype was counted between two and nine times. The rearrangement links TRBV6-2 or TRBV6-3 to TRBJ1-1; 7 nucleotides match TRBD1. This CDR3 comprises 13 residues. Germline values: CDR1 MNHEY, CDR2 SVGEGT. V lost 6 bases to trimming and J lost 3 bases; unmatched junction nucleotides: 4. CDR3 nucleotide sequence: TGTGCCAGCAGGTCCAGGGGGGACACTGAAGCTTTCTTT. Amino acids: CASRSRGDTEAFF.

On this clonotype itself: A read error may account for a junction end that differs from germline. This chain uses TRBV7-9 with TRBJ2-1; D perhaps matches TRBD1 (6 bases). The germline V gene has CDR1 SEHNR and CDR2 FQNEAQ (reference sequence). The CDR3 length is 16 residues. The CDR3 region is CVSSPVRGSSYNEQFF. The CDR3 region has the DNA TGTGTCAGCAGCCCTGTGAGGGGGTCCTCCTACAATGAGCAGTTCTTC.

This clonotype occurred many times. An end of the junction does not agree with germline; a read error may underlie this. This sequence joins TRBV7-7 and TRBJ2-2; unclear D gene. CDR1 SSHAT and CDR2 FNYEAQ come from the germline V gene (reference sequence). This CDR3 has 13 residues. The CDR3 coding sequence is TGTGCCAGCAGCGTAGCGAACACCGGGGAGCTGTTTTTT. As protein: CASSVANTGELFF.

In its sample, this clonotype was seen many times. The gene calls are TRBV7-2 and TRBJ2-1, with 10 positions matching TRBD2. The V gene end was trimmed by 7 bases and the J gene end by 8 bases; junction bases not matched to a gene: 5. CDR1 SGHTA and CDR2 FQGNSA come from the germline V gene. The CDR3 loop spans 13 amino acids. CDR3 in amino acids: CASKRGGKYEQFF. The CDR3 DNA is TGTGCCAGCAAGCGGGGGGGCAAGTATGAGCAGTTCTTC. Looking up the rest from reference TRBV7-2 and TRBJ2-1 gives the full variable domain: GAGVSQSPSNKVTEKGKDVELRCDPISGHTALYWYRQSLGQGLEFLIYFQGNSAPDKSGLPSDRFSAERTGGSVSTLTIQRTQQEDSAVYLCASKRGGKYEQFFGPGTRLTVL.

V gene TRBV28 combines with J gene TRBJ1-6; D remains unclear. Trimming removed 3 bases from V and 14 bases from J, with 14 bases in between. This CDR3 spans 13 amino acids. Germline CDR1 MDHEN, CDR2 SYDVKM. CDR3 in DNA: TGTGCCAGCAGTTTGGAAGAGTATACTACCCTCCACTTT. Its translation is CASSLEEYTTLHF.

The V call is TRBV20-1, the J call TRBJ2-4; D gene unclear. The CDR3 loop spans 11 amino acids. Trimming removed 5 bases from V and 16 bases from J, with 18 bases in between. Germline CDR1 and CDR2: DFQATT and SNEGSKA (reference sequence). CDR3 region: CSAGSSHRSYF. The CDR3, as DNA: TGCAGTGCTGGGTCGAGCCATCGATCCTACTTC.

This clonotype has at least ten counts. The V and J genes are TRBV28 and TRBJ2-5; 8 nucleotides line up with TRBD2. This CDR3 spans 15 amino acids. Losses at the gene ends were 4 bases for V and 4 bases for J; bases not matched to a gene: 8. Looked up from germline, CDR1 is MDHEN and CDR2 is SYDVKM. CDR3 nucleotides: TGTGCCAGCAGTTATCCCCCGCGGGGGGCAGAGACCCAGTACTTC. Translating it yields CASSYPPRGAETQYF.

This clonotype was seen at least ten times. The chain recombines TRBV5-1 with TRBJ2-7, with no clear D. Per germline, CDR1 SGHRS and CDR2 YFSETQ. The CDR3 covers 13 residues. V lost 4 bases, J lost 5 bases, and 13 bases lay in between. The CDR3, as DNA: TGCGCCAGCAGCCTGGCCGGGTCGAACGAGCAGTACTTC. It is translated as CASSLAGSNEQYF.

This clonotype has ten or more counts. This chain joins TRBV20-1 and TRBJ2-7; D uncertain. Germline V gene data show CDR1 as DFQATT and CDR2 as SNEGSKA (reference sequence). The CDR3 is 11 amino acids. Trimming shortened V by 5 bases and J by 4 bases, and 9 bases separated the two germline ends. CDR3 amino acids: CSAQRSYEQYF. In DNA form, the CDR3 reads TGCAGTGCTCAGAGATCGTACGAGCAGTACTTC.

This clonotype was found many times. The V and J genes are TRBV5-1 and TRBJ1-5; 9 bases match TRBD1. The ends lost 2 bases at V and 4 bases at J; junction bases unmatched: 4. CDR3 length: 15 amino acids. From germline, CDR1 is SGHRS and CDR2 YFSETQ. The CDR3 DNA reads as TGCGCCAGCAGCTTAGACGGACAGGGGAATCAGCCCCAGCATTTT. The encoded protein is CASSLDGQGNQPQHF.

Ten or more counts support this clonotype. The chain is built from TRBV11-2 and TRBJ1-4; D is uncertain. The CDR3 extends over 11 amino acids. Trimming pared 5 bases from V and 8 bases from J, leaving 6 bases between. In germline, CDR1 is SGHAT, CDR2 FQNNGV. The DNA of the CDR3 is TGTGCCAGCAGCGGCCGCGAAAAACTGTTTTTT. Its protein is CASSGREKLFF.

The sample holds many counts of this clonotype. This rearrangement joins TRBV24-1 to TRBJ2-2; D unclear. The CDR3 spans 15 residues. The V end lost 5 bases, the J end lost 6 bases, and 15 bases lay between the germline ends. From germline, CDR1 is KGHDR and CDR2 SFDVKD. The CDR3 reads CATSGDARDAGELFF. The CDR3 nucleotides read TGTGCCACCAGTGGGGATGCTCGTGACGCCGGGGAGCTGTTTTTT.

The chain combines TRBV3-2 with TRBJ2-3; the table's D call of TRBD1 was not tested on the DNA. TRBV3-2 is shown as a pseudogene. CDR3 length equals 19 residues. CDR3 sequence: CASSPSLPTSGGAKDTQYF. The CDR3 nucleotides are TGTGCCAGCAGCCCGTCCCTTCCCACTAGCGGGGGCGCCAAAGATACGCAGTATTTT.

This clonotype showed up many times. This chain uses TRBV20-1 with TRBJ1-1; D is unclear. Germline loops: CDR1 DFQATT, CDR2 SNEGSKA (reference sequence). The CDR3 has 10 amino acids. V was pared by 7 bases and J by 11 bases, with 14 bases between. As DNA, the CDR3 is TGCAGTGTAAAGGCCCTGTCGGCTTTCTTT. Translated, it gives CSVKALSAFF.

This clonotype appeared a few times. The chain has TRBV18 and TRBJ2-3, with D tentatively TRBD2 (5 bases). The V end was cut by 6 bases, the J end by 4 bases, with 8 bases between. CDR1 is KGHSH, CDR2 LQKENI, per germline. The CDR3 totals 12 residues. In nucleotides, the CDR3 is TGTGCCAGCTCGAACGGGGCAGATACGCAGTATTTT. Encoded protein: CASSNGADTQYF.

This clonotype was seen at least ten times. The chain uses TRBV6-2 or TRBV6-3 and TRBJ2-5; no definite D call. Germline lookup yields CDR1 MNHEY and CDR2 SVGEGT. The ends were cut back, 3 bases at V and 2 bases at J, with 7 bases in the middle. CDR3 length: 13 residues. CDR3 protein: CASSYGQQETQYF. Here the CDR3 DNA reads TGTGCCAGCAGTTATGGCCAGCAAGAGACCCAGTACTTC.

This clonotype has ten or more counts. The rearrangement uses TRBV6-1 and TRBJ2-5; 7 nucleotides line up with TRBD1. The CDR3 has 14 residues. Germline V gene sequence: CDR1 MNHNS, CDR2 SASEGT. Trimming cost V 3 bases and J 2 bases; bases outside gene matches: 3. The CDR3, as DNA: TGTGCCAGCAGTGATAGCAGGGGGCAAGAGACCCAGTACTTC. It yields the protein CASSDSRGQETQYF.

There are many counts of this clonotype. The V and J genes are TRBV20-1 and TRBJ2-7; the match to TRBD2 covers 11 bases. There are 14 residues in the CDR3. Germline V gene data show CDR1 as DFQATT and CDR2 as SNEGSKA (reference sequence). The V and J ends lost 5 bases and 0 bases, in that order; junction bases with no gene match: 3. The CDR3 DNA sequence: TGCAGTGCTCCACTAGCGGGGGCCTCCTACGAGCAGTACTTC. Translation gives CSAPLAGASYEQYF.

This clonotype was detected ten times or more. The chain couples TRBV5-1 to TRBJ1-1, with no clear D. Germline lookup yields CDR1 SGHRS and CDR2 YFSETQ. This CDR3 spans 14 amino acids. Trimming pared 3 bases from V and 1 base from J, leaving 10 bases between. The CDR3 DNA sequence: TGCGCCAGCAGCTATATAGCGGGGAACACTGAAGCTTTCTTT. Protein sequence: CASSYIAGNTEAFF.

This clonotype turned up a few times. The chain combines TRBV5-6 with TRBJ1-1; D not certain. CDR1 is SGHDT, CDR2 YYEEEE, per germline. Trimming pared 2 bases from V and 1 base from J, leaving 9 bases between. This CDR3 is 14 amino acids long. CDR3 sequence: CASSFGFPNTEAFF. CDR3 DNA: TGTGCCAGCAGCTTCGGCTTCCCGAACACTGAAGCTTTCTTT.

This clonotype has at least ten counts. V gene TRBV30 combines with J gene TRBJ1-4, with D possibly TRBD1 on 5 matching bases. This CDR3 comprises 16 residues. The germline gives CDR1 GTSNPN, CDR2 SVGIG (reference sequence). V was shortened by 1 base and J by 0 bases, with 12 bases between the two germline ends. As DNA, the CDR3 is TGTGCCTGGAGTGGCAACCAGGGCGCAACTAATGAAAAACTGTTTTTT. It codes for CAWSGNQGATNEKLFF. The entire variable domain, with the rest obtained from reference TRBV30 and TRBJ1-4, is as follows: SQTIHQWPATLVQPVGSPLSLECTVEGTSNPNLYWYRQAAGRGLQLLFYSVGIGQISSEVPQNLSASRPQDRQFILSSKKLLLSDSGFYLCAWSGNQGATNEKLFFGSGTQLSVL.

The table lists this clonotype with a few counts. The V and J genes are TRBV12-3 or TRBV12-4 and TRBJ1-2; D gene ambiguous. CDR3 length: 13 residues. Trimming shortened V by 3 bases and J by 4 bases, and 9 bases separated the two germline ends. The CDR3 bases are TGTGCCAGCAGTTTCCGTGGGAGCTATGGCTACACCTTC. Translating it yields CASSFRGSYGYTF.

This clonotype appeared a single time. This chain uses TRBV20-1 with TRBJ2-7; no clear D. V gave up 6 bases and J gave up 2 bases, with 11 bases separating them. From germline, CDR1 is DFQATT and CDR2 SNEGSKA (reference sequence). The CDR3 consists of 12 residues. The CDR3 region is CSAVTPPYEQYF. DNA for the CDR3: TGCAGTGCAGTGACACCTCCCTACGAGCAGTACTTC.

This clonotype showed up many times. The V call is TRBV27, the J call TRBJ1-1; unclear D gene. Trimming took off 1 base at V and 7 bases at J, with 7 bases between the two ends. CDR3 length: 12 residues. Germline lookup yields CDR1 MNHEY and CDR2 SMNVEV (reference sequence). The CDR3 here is CASSLLGSEAFF. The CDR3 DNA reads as TGTGCCAGCAGTTTATTGGGAAGTGAAGCTTTCTTT.

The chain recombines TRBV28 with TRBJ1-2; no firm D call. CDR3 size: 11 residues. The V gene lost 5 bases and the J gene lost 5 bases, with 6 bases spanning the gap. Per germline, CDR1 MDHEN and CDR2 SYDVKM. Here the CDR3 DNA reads TGTGCCAGCAGTATCGGGTATGGCTACACCTTC. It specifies CASSIGYGYTF.

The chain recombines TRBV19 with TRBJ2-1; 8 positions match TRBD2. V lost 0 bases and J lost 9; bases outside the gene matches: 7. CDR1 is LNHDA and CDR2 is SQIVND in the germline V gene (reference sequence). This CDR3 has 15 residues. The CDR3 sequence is CASSIDLAGRGEQFF. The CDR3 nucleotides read TGTGCCAGTAGTATAGACCTAGCGGGCCGGGGTGAGCAGTTCTTC.

In DNA, the CDR3 is TGTGCCAGCTCTGCGCTCGAGACCCAGTACTTC. The encoded protein is CASSALETQYF. The J gene is TRBJ2-5, the V gene TRBV2; D remains unclear. The CDR3 runs 11 residues. Germline V gene data show CDR1 as SNHLY and CDR2 as FYNNEI. Deletions cut 8 bases from V and 5 bases from J, with 9 bases between.